This T cell receptor beta chain was documented in a study of sequential checkpoint blockade in melanoma. From germline, CDR1 is PRHDT and CDR2 FYEKMQ (reference sequence). The CDR3 runs 13 residues. Trimming took off 3 bases at V and 2 bases at J, with 7 bases between the two ends. This sample's treatment: randomized to nivolumab then ipilimumab (arm A) or the reverse (arm B). From thawed PBMCs, live CD3+CD8+ cells negative for CD19 and CD56 were sorted. The table came from immunoSEQ multiplex PCR; TCRdb's copy has only in-frame clones and leaves some out. The data contain fewer than 30,000 clones, 83% of them singletons.

The specimen was CD8+ T cells sorted from blood (inferred from file names), collected from a patient given nivolumab and ipilimumab in sequence. This clonotype was sampled from a human donor with melanoma. The chain employs TRBV13 and TRBJ2-5; D is uncertain. CDR3 in amino acids: CASSLAEQETQYF. The CDR3 DNA is TGTGCCAGCAGCTTGGCGGAGCAAGAGACCCAGTACTTC.